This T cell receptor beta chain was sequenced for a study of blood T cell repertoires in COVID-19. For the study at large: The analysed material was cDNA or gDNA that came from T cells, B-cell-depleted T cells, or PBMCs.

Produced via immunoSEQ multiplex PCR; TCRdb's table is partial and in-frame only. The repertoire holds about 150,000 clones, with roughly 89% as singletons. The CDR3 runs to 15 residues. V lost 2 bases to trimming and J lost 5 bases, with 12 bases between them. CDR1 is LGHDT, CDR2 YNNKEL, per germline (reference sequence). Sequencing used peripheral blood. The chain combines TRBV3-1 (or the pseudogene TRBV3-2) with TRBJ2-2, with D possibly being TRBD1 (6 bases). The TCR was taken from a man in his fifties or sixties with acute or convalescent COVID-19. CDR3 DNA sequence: TGTGCCAGCAGCCAATCAGGGGAAGGGACCGGGGAGCTGTTTTTT. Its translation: CASSQSGEGTGELFF.